This T cell receptor beta chain was identified in a study of T cell responses to AZD1222 COVID-19 vaccine. Study-level points and caveats: CD4 TCRs associated with vaccination spanned spike, dominating at 160-218 and 743-854.

V shed 2 bases and J shed 5 bases, with 10 bases lying between them. CDR1 is MDHEN, CDR2 SYDVKM, per germline. The CDR3 covers 13 residues. For this clone: Its cognate antigen is unknown.

Clones were sequenced by immunoSEQ multiplex PCR, and TCRdb holds only the in-frame ones, with some missing. The data show about 97,000 clones, nearly 90% seen once. This clonotype was sampled from an adult in good health. The gene calls are TRBV28 and TRBJ2-7; D is uncertain. This sample comprised peripheral blood, obtained on day 0 of AZD1222 vaccination. The CDR3 DNA is TGTGCCAGCAGTTTAATAGTCAGAAACGAGCAGTACTTC. It specifies CASSLIVRNEQYF.